A single sample gave rise to the 19 T cell receptor beta chains below, sequenced in a study of regulatory T cells in long-lasting Graves disease. Both iRepertoire HTBI primers and Arm-PCR of CDR3 regions were used to build the TCR beta libraries. MiXCR was run by TCRdb on the multiplex PCR reads, yielding one entry per CDR3 protein. The sample lists some 490,000 distinct CDR3 sequences; around 12% were seen once. Time point described: newly diagnosed GD, antithyroid drugs for less than 3 months. Researchers made the TCR library from RNA that was extracted from PBMCs. In addition, the sample was reused for a study of T cells in Graves' hyperthyroidism and ophthalmopathy.

The input for sequencing was peripheral blood mononuclear cells (PBMCs), taken at new diagnosis, from a patient treated with antithyroid drugs. The receptor source for this set is a woman aged 25 to 45 with Graves disease.

This clonotype was observed at least ten times. The rearrangement joins TRBV12-3 or TRBV12-4 to TRBJ1-5; the D is unclear. The V end was cut by 6 bases, the J end by 4 bases, with 16 bases between. The CDR3 has 15 residues. DNA of the CDR3: TGTGCCAGCAGCTTATCCGCAGGCGGGAATCAGCCCCAGCATTTT. This sequence encodes CASSLSAGGNQPQHF.

This clonotype was detected ten times or more. The chain uses TRBV28 and TRBJ2-5; 7 bases map to TRBD2. V was pared by 4 bases and J by 3 bases, with 2 bases of the junction left unmatched. In germline, CDR1 is MDHEN, CDR2 SYDVKM. This CDR3 has 13 residues. The CDR3 DNA follows: TGTGCCAGCAGTTATGGGGGGGAAGAGACCCAGTACTTC. Protein sequence: CASSYGGEETQYF.

This clonotype was seen many times. The V call is TRBV2, the J call TRBJ2-5, with D unresolved. The germline CDR1 and CDR2 sequences are SNHLY and FYNNEI. V was trimmed by 3 bases and J by 5 bases, leaving 4 bases between them. CDR3 length equals 11 residues. CDR3 DNA: TGTGCCAGCAGTGAGGGGGAGACCCAGTACTTC. It specifies CASSEGETQYF.

This clonotype was seen at least ten times. This sequence joins TRBV2 and TRBJ2-3; D is unclear. Germline lookup yields CDR1 SNHLY and CDR2 FYNNEI. The length of the CDR3 is 13 residues. The germline V and J ends were trimmed by 0 bases and 3 bases, with 4 bases remaining between them. The CDR3 bases are TGTGCCAGCAGTGAAGCTAGAACAGATACGCAGTATTTT. Amino acid sequence: CASSEARTDTQYF.

V gene TRBV6-5 combines with J gene TRBJ2-1; 8 bases align to TRBD2. The V and J ends lost 2 bases and 4 bases, in that order; junction bases with no gene match: 4. The CDR3 contains 15 residues. Germline V CDR1 and CDR2: MNHEY, SVGAGI. The CDR3 nucleotides are TGTGCCAGCAGTTACGGGACGGGAGGGTACAATGAGCAGTTCTTC. This gives the protein CASSYGTGGYNEQFF.

Many counts were recorded for this clonotype. J is TRBJ1-1 and V is TRBV10-3, with unresolved D. The CDR3 loop spans 14 amino acids. Looked up from germline, CDR1 is ENHRY and CDR2 is SYGVKD. V lost 6 bases and J 2 bases, leaving 13 bases between the germline ends. CDR3 amino acids: CAIRARAENTEAFF. The CDR3 DNA reads as TGTGCCATCAGGGCTAGGGCAGAAAACACTGAAGCTTTCTTT.

This clonotype was counted between two and nine times. The V gene is TRBV6-2 or TRBV6-3, the J gene TRBJ1-5; D gene unclear. The CDR3 spans 11 residues. V dropped 5 bases and J dropped 4 bases, with 3 bases sitting between them. Germline assignment: CDR1 MNHEY and CDR2 SVGEGT. CDR3 loop: CASSENQPQHF. The CDR3 region has the DNA TGTGCCAGCAGTGAAAATCAGCCCCAGCATTTT.

The chain is built from TRBV19 and TRBJ1-5, with D hard to call. The germline V gene has CDR1 LNHDA and CDR2 SQIVND (reference sequence). CDR3 size: 15 residues. V was pared by 7 bases and J by 2 bases, with 15 bases between. CDR3: CASTDFRARNQPQHF. The CDR3 DNA sequence: TGTGCCAGTACCGATTTTCGAGCACGCAATCAGCCCCAGCATTTT.

This clonotype was observed many times. The chain uses TRBV12-5 and TRBJ2-3; D is undetermined. V was pared by 1 base and J by 1 base, with 6 bases between. This CDR3 is built from 14 residues. Germline CDR1 reads LGHNT; CDR2 reads FRNRAP. CDR3 residues: CASGLDGRTDTQYF. For the CDR3, the DNA is TGTGCTAGTGGTTTGGACGGTCGCACAGATACGCAGTATTTT.

This clonotype was recorded many times. The chain uses TRBV10-3 and TRBJ1-2; TRBD1 agrees at 9 bases. This CDR3 comprises 16 residues. Germline values: CDR1 ENHRY, CDR2 SYGVKD. Trimming removed 3 bases from V and 1 base from J; junction bases left unmatched: 6. The CDR3 loop is CAISDRGTGNNYGYTF. For the CDR3, the DNA is TGTGCCATCAGTGATAGAGGGACAGGGAATAACTATGGCTACACCTTC.

In this sample, this clonotype turned up a few times. The CDR3 loop is CASSLNAGQPYEQYF. The CDR3 nucleotides are TGTGCCAGCAGCTTAAACGCGGGACAGCCCTACGAGCAGTACTTC. The gene calls are TRBV11-3 and TRBJ2-7; the D gene is possibly TRBD1 (7 bases). The CDR3 is 15 residues long. The V end was cut by 2 bases, the J end by 2 bases, with 13 bases between. Germline V gives CDR1 SGHNT, CDR2 YENEEA.

V gene TRBV27 combines with J gene TRBJ1-6, with D uncertain. In germline, CDR1 is MNHEY, CDR2 SMNVEV (reference sequence). V was cut by 6 bases and J by 7 bases, with 10 bases left in between. This CDR3 has 13 residues. The CDR3 region is CASRELGNSPLHF. CDR3 sequence (DNA): TGTGCCAGCAGAGAGCTGGGAAATTCACCCCTCCACTTT.

In this sample, this clonotype turned up many times. V is TRBV12-3 or TRBV12-4 and J is TRBJ2-5; 10 positions match TRBD1. This CDR3 contains 17 residues. V dropped 7 bases and J dropped 5; count of bases not matched to a gene: 16. The CDR3 protein is CASTAGDRGMERETQYF. The CDR3 DNA reads TGTGCCAGCACGGCGGGGGACAGGGGAATGGAGCGGGAGACCCAGTACTTC.

At least ten counts were recorded for this clonotype. The V and J genes are TRBV29-1 and TRBJ2-3, with D perhaps TRBD2 (5 bases). The V end was cut by 4 bases, the J end by 7 bases, with 6 bases between. CDR3 length equals 10 residues. CDR1 SQVTM and CDR2 ANQGSEA come from the germline V gene. CDR3 nucleotide sequence: TGCAGCGTTGTCGGGAATACGCAGTATTTT. It yields the protein CSVVGNTQYF.

This clonotype occurred a few times. The V and J genes are TRBV20-1 and TRBJ1-2; D unresolved. The germline V gene encodes CDR1 DFQATT and CDR2 SNEGSKA (reference sequence). This CDR3 region has 13 residues. Trimming removed 0 bases from V and 4 bases from J, with 9 bases in between. CDR3 nucleotide sequence: TGCAGTGCTAGAGATCCTCAGTCCTATGGCTACACCTTC. Translation gives CSARDPQSYGYTF.

The table lists this clonotype with many counts. This chain joins TRBV12-3 or TRBV12-4 and TRBJ2-3; D perhaps matches TRBD2 (6 bases). The CDR3 sequence is 15 residues long. The V and J ends lost 7 bases and 1 base respectively, with 15 bases between them. The CDR3 loop is CASTPVSSGTDTQYF. In DNA, the CDR3 is TGTGCCAGCACCCCCGTTTCTAGCGGCACAGATACGCAGTATTTT.

This clonotype was detected only a few times. Possible read error: a much larger clone is one base away. This rearrangement joins TRBV12-3 or TRBV12-4 to TRBJ2-7, with 8 bases aligning to TRBD2. The V and J ends lost 7 bases and 7 bases, in that order; junction bases with no gene match: 12. This CDR3 contains 14 residues. This CDR3 is CASILLSGGREQYF. The CDR3 bases are TGTGCCAGCATACTACTATCGGGAGGGCGGGAGCAGTACTTC.

The chain has TRBV4-1 and TRBJ2-4, with D uncertain. The CDR3 runs 14 residues. The V and J ends lost 4 bases and 2 bases respectively, with 9 bases between them. CDR1 is MGHRA, CDR2 YSYEKL, per germline. CDR3 in amino acids: CASSLRVSKNIQYF. CDR3 coding DNA: TGCGCCAGCAGCCTAAGGGTGTCCAAAAACATTCAGTACTTC.

The table lists this clonotype with many counts. The chain couples TRBV7-3 to TRBJ2-3; no clear D gene. Germline CDR1 is SGHTA and CDR2 is FQGTGA. V dropped 3 bases and J dropped 5 bases, with 9 bases sitting between them. The CDR3 extends over 13 amino acids. The CDR3 loop reads CASSFRARDTQYF. The CDR3 DNA reads TGTGCCAGCAGCTTTCGGGCTAGAGATACGCAGTATTTT.